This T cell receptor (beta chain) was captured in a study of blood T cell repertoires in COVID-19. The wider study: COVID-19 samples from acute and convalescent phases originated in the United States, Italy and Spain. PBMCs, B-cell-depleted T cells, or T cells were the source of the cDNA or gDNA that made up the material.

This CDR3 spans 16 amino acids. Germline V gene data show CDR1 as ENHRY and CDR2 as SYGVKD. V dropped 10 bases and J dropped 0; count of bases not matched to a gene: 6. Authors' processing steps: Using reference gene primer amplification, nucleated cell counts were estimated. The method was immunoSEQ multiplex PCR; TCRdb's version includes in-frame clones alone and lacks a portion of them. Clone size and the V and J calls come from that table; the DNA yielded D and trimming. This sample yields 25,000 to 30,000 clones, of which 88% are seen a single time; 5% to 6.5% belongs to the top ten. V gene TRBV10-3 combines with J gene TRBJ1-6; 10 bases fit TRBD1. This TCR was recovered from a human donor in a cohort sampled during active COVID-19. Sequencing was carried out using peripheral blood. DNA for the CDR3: TGTGCCACCCGGACAGGGGGAAGCTCCTATAATTCACCCCTCCACTTT. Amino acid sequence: CATRTGGSSYNSPLHF.